One sample yielded the 32 T cell receptor beta chains listed below, sequenced in a study of identical twins. Via MiXCR, TCRdb re-called the 5' RACE reads, giving one row per CDR3 protein. The sample lists a few hundred thousand distinct CDR3 sequences; more than 9% were seen once. This same sample was also taken into another study, of yellow fever vaccine responses in identical twins.

The specimen sequenced was PBMCs. The receptor set was obtained from a woman aged 18-29 years in good health.

V and J are TRBV2 and TRBJ2-7, with TRBD1 matching 8 bases. J was trimmed by 7 bases and V by 1 base; bases with no gene match: 12. Germline assignment: CDR1 SNHLY and CDR2 FYNNEI. This CDR3 spans 16 amino acids. CDR3 sequence: CASSEVGGQDSGEQYF. CDR3 nucleotide sequence: TGTGCCAGCAGTGAAGTTGGGGGACAGGATTCGGGTGAGCAGTACTTC.

The rearrangement uses TRBV28 and TRBJ2-5; a possible D gene is TRBD1 (6 bases). Germline CDR1 and CDR2: MDHEN and SYDVKM. The CDR3 has 14 residues. Trimming removed 5 bases at V and 5 bases at J, with 15 bases between. CDR3 in amino acids: CASSQLQGRETQYF. The CDR3 DNA reads as TGTGCCAGCAGTCAACTACAGGGTCGCGAGACCCAGTACTTC.

The J gene is TRBJ2-1, the V gene TRBV12-3 or TRBV12-4; 10 positions match TRBD2. There are 19 residues in the CDR3. CDR3: CTRSLGEVAGGLTYNEQFF. CDR3 coding DNA: TGTACCCGCAGTTTAGGGGAGGTAGCGGGAGGCCTCACCTACAATGAGCAGTTCTTC.

This clonotype has at least ten counts. The chain couples TRBV3-1 to TRBJ2-7, with a weak D call TRBD2 (5 bases). Germline loops: CDR1 LGHDT, CDR2 YNNKEL (reference sequence). Trimming shortened V by 4 bases and J by 2 bases, and 12 bases separated the two germline ends. This CDR3 contains 14 residues. The CDR3 spells CASSPSTGTYEQYF. The CDR3 nucleotides are TGTGCCAGCAGCCCCAGTACGGGGACCTACGAGCAGTACTTC.

This clonotype was found many times. This sequence joins TRBV12-3 or TRBV12-4 and TRBJ2-1, with 8 positions matching TRBD2. The ends lost 2 bases at V and 5 bases at J; junction bases unmatched: 5. The CDR3 loop spans 15 amino acids. CDR3: CASSLITGGDNEQFF. The CDR3 nucleotides are TGTGCCAGCAGTTTAATTACGGGGGGGGACAATGAGCAGTTCTTC.

The chain combines TRBV5-6 with TRBJ1-5; tentatively, D is TRBD1 (5 bases). The ends were cut back, 4 bases at V and 0 bases at J, with 11 bases in the middle. From germline, CDR1 is SGHDT and CDR2 YYEEEE. This CDR3 is built from 15 residues. CDR3 coding DNA: TGTGCCAGCAGCGTGGGACGGATTAGCAATCAGCCCCAGCATTTT. The encoded protein is CASSVGRISNQPQHF.

This clonotype has at least ten counts. The genes are TRBV9 and TRBJ1-2; D possibly corresponds to TRBD1 (5 bases). Trimming cost V 3 bases and J 0 bases, with 15 bases left between them. The V gene's germline CDR1 is SGDLS and CDR2 YYNGEE. CDR3 length: 16 amino acids. As DNA, the CDR3 is TGTGCCAGCAGCGCCCCCTCAGGGACTGCTAACTATGGCTACACCTTC. Encoded protein: CASSAPSGTANYGYTF.

The V and J genes are TRBV7-9 and TRBJ1-6, with D unresolved. V lost 2 bases, J lost 10 bases, and 12 bases lay in between. The CDR3 sequence is 14 residues long. Germline V gene data show CDR1 as SEHNR and CDR2 as FQNEAQ (reference sequence). The CDR3 is CASSLRGINSPLHF. The DNA of the CDR3 is TGTGCCAGCAGCTTACGGGGAATTAACTCACCCCTCCACTTT.

This clonotype was seen only a few times. CDR3 coding DNA: TGTGCCATCAGGGGACTAGCGGGAAATGAGCAGTTCTTC. Protein product: CAIRGLAGNEQFF. The chain has TRBV10-3 and TRBJ2-1; 13 bases are a match to TRBD2. CDR1 and CDR2 from the germline V gene are ENHRY and SYGVKD. The CDR3 runs 13 residues. With 6 bases clipped from V and 7 bases from J, the junction kept 0 bases outside the gene matches.

This clonotype was seen a few times. This rearrangement joins TRBV20-1 to TRBJ2-3; D ambiguous. The V and J ends lost 1 base and 0 bases respectively, with 11 bases between them. This CDR3 has 15 residues. The germline CDR1 and CDR2 sequences are DFQATT and SNEGSKA (reference sequence). CDR3 bases: TGCAGTGCTAGAGTTTTTCCGGAAAGCACAGATACGCAGTATTTT. It translates to CSARVFPESTDTQYF.

This clonotype has at least ten counts. The genes are TRBV6-2 or TRBV6-3 and TRBJ2-4, with D possibly matching TRBD1 (5 bases). V was shortened by 5 bases and J by 3 bases, with 17 bases between the two germline ends. The CDR3 loop spans 16 amino acids. Germline V gives CDR1 MNHEY, CDR2 SVGEGT. CDR3 sequence: CASSIRAQAGKNIQYF. In DNA form, the CDR3 reads TGTGCCAGCAGTATCAGGGCCCAGGCTGGCAAAAACATTCAGTACTTC.

This clonotype was picked up many times. The chain is built from TRBV15 and TRBJ2-7; D is unresolved. The CDR3 contains 12 residues. CDR1 and CDR2 (germline): LNHNV, YYDKDF (reference sequence). Deletions cut 3 bases from V and 4 bases from J, with 7 bases between. The CDR3 DNA reads as TGTGCCACCAGCAGGGGCGATTACGAGCAGTACTTC. This translates into CATSRGDYEQYF.

This clonotype was seen repeatedly, ten times or more. CDR3 sequence reads: CASRPTSGGSDTQYF. The CDR3 bases are TGTGCCAGCAGGCCCACTAGCGGGGGATCGGATACGCAGTATTTT. The V and J genes are TRBV12-3 or TRBV12-4 and TRBJ2-3; 11 bases align to TRBD2. With V trimmed by 6 bases and J by 6 bases, 8 bases remained unmatched. The CDR3 has 15 residues.

The sample holds many counts of this clonotype. The chain links TRBV7-9 to TRBJ1-2; TRBD1 agrees at 12 bases. The CDR3 has 17 amino acids. Germline loops: CDR1 SEHNR, CDR2 FQNEAQ (reference sequence). With V trimmed by 5 bases and J by 3 bases, 10 bases remained unmatched. CDR3 in DNA: TGTGCCAGCAGCCGCCGGGACAGGGGGCGCGGGGACTATGGCTACACCTTC. This translates into CASSRRDRGRGDYGYTF. Variable domain in full (rest from reference TRBV7-9 and TRBJ1-2): DTGVSQNPRHKITKRGQNVTFRCDPISEHNRLYWYRQTLGQGPEFLTYFQNEAQLEKSRLLSDRFSAERPKGSFSTLEIQRTEQGDSAMYLCASSRRDRGRGDYGYTFGSGTRLTVV.

The sample holds many counts of this clonotype. The genes are TRBV3-1 and TRBJ2-2; the D is unclear. Germline CDR1 LGHDT, CDR2 YNNKEL (reference sequence). The CDR3 runs 13 residues. V shed 2 bases and J shed 2 bases, with 3 bases lying between them. The CDR3 loop reads CASSQKNTGELFF. For the CDR3, the DNA is TGTGCCAGCAGCCAAAAAAACACCGGGGAGCTGTTTTTT.

CDR3 coding DNA: TGTGCCAGCAGTTTATCCGTCTCCGAGCAGTTCTTC. It is translated as CASSLSVSEQFF. The chain combines TRBV12-3 or TRBV12-4 with TRBJ2-1; D not certain. The CDR3 contains 12 residues. Deletions cut 2 bases from V and 10 bases from J, with 9 bases between.

This clonotype appeared a few times. This chain joins TRBV10-3 and TRBJ2-2; the match to TRBD1 covers 8 bases. Germline V gene data show CDR1 as ENHRY and CDR2 as SYGVKD. The CDR3 is 13 residues long. J was trimmed by 5 bases and V by 7 bases; bases with no gene match: 3. CDR3 bases: TGTGCCATCAAAAGACAGGGGACCGGGGAGCTGTTTTTT. It yields the protein CAIKRQGTGELFF.

A few counts support this clonotype. The chain is built from TRBV19 and TRBJ2-7; D might be TRBD1 (5 bases). V lost 4 bases, J lost 0 bases, and 10 bases lay in between. The germline gives CDR1 LNHDA, CDR2 SQIVND (reference sequence). This CDR3 spans 14 amino acids. Here the CDR3 reads CASSRTLSSYEQYF. The CDR3 DNA is TGTGCCAGTAGTAGGACACTAAGCTCCTACGAGCAGTACTTC.

As concerns this clonotype: A much larger clonotype is one base distant, so this may be a read error. The chain recombines TRBV29-1 with TRBJ2-2; D may be TRBD1 or TRBD2 (5 bases each). Germline V gene sequence: CDR1 SQVTM, CDR2 ANQGSEA. Trimming removed 7 bases at V and 6 bases at J, with 15 bases between. The CDR3 length is 13 residues. The DNA for the CDR3 is TGCAGCGCTGCCCCTGGGGACGCCGGGGAGCTGTTTTTT. The encoded protein is CSAAPGDAGELFF.

This clonotype was observed at least ten times. The rearrangement links TRBV28 to TRBJ2-5, with TRBD1 matching over 7 bases. V was pared by 6 bases and J by 3 bases, with 4 bases of the junction left unmatched. This CDR3 is built from 13 residues. Germline assignment: CDR1 MDHEN and CDR2 SYDVKM. The chain's CDR3 is CASSRQGEETQYF. The CDR3 DNA sequence: TGTGCCAGCAGCAGACAGGGAGAAGAGACCCAGTACTTC.

V gene TRBV11-2 combines with J gene TRBJ2-1, with 12 bases aligning to TRBD1. Per germline, CDR1 SGHAT and CDR2 FQNNGV. The CDR3 totals 19 residues. Trimming removed 5 bases from V and 6 bases from J; junction bases left unmatched: 17. Here the CDR3 DNA reads TGTGCCAGCAGCCACGGGACAGGGGGCCTTTACGGGACTCTCAATGAGCAGTTCTTC. Encoded protein: CASSHGTGGLYGTLNEQFF. The full variable domain, in which reference TRBV11-2 and TRBJ2-1 provide the parts outside the CDR3, is EAGVAQSPRYKIIEKRQSVAFWCNPISGHATLYWYQQILGQGPKLLIQFQNNGVVDDSQLPKDRFSAERLKGVDSTLKIQPAKLEDSAVYLCASSHGTGGLYGTLNEQFFGPGTRLTVL.

This clonotype was counted at least ten times. The rearrangement joins TRBV9 to TRBJ1-2; 7 bases line up with TRBD1. Germline-derived CDR1 and CDR2 are SGDLS and YYNGEE. The CDR3 loop spans 13 amino acids. The V and J ends lost 4 bases and 2 bases, in that order; junction bases with no gene match: 2. In DNA form, the CDR3 reads TGTGCCAGCAGCCAGACAGGGAACTATGGCTACACCTTC. It specifies CASSQTGNYGYTF.

The V and J genes are TRBV20-1 and TRBJ1-6; TRBD1 matches at 8 bases. The CDR3 is 15 amino acids. Germline values: CDR1 DFQATT, CDR2 SNEGSKA (reference sequence). Unmatched junction bases numbered 7, after V lost 0 bases and J lost 9 bases. CDR3 in amino acids: CSARDPQGDSSPLHF. CDR3 nucleotides: TGCAGTGCTAGAGATCCACAGGGGGACTCTTCACCCCTCCACTTT.

V usage is TRBV7-3 and J usage is TRBJ2-7; 14 bases agree with TRBD2. This CDR3 region has 17 residues. V was clipped by 5 bases and J by 7 bases; unmatched bases: 13. Per germline, CDR1 SGHTA and CDR2 FQGTGA. DNA of the CDR3: TGTGCCAGCAGCGCCCGGACTAGCGGGGGGCCCGTGGTTGAGCAGTACTTC. It is translated as CASSARTSGGPVVEQYF.

This clonotype was detected only a few times. V usage is TRBV4-2 and J usage is TRBJ2-3; a possible D gene is TRBD2 (5 bases). Germline CDR1 and CDR2: LGHNA and YNFKEQ. V lost 0 bases and J 3 bases, leaving 13 bases between the germline ends. This CDR3 is built from 16 residues. CDR3 residues: CASSQDLTRGTDTQYF. The CDR3 region has the DNA TGTGCCAGCAGCCAAGACTTAACTCGAGGGACAGATACGCAGTATTTT.

J is TRBJ2-5 and V is TRBV6-2 or TRBV6-3; TRBD2 agrees at 11 bases. In germline, CDR1 is MNHEY, CDR2 SVGEGT. CDR3 length: 16 amino acids. Trimming at V came to 6 bases and at J to 1 base, leaving 7 bases not matched to a gene. Here the CDR3 reads CASRTPGLAAQETQYF. The CDR3 DNA reads as TGTGCCAGCAGAACCCCGGGACTAGCGGCCCAAGAGACCCAGTACTTC.

For this clonotype: This may be a read error: a much more frequent sequence differs by one nucleotide. The rearrangement uses TRBV7-9 and TRBJ2-2; no reliable D call. Germline V gene lookup returns CDR1 SEHNR and CDR2 FQNEAQ (reference sequence). This CDR3 region has 15 residues. The CDR3 DNA reads as TGTGCCAGCGGCTTAGTGGCCCCCAAGAGCGGGGAGCTGTTTTTT. It codes for CASGLVAPKSGELFF.

V and J are TRBV9 and TRBJ2-1; 9 nucleotides align to TRBD1. This CDR3 is built from 14 residues. Trimming cost V 4 bases and J 7 bases; bases outside gene matches: 6. The germline CDR1 and CDR2 sequences are SGDLS and YYNGEE. The CDR3 region is CASSPGTGINEQFF. DNA of the CDR3: TGTGCCAGCAGCCCCGGGACAGGGATAAATGAGCAGTTCTTC.

This clonotype came up many times. The chain combines TRBV4-1 with TRBJ1-5, with D unresolved. V dropped 0 bases and J dropped 2 bases, with 11 bases sitting between them. This CDR3 has 16 residues. Germline CDR1 and CDR2: MGHRA and YSYEKL. DNA of the CDR3: TGCGCCAGCAGCCAAGATGTGGGGTTAGGCAATCAGCCCCAGCATTTT. Residues: CASSQDVGLGNQPQHF.

This chain joins TRBV5-6 and TRBJ2-3; possibly TRBD2 for D (5 bases). Germline loops: CDR1 SGHDT, CDR2 YYEEEE. The CDR3 sequence is 14 residues long. The germline V and J ends were trimmed by 6 bases and 2 bases, with 13 bases remaining between them. CDR3 residues: CASTMAGTTDTQYF. CDR3 in DNA: TGTGCCAGCACAATGGCGGGTACCACAGATACGCAGTATTTT.

This clonotype was detected ten times or more. The chain is built from TRBV4-3 and TRBJ2-7; D is undetermined. The V end lost 0 bases, the J end lost 0 bases, and 3 bases lay between the germline ends. Germline CDR1 and CDR2: LGHNA and YSLEER. This CDR3 is built from 13 residues. CDR3 DNA: TGCGCCAGCAGCCAAGACTTCTCCTACGAGCAGTACTTC. Its protein is CASSQDFSYEQYF.

The chain is built from TRBV12-3 or TRBV12-4 and TRBJ2-3, with 11 positions matching TRBD2. Unmatched junction bases numbered 9, after V lost 3 bases and J lost 7 bases. The CDR3 totals 16 residues. For the CDR3, the DNA is TGTGCCAGCAGTTTGCGGCTAGCGGGGGGTGGAAATACGCAGTATTTT. Its translation: CASSLRLAGGGNTQYF.